The clone carrying this TCR beta chain has more than one count but fewer than ten. Its antigen is not known. Together with a sample-barcoded 5' primer, a J-beta primer mix was included in a second PCR lasting roughly 6 to 12 cycles. TCRdb re-called the 5' RACE reads with MiXCR, one entry per CDR3 protein. Among 550,000 to 800,000 distinct CDR3 sequences listed, around 20% were seen once. Germline loops: CDR1 SGHKS, CDR2 YYEKEE (reference sequence). J was trimmed by 4 bases and V by 1 base; bases with no gene match: 8. The CDR3 extends over 18 amino acids. This entry belongs to a study of blood T cells in healthy people across ages. Study context: Capturing about one barcoded beta molecule per two T cells was achieved by template switching. General study points: Per million T cells, the diversity of TCR beta decreased roughly linearly as age advanced.

Total RNA amounts of at least 5 micrograms were extracted per sample. The clonotype comes from a man aged 70-80 years in good health. This chain links TRBV5-5 with TRBJ2-1; 13 bases match TRBD2. Sequencing input: blood. CDR3 region: CASSLRTSGSGDYNEQFF. CDR3 coding DNA: TGTGCCAGCAGCTTGAGGACTAGCGGGAGCGGGGATTACAATGAGCAGTTCTTC.